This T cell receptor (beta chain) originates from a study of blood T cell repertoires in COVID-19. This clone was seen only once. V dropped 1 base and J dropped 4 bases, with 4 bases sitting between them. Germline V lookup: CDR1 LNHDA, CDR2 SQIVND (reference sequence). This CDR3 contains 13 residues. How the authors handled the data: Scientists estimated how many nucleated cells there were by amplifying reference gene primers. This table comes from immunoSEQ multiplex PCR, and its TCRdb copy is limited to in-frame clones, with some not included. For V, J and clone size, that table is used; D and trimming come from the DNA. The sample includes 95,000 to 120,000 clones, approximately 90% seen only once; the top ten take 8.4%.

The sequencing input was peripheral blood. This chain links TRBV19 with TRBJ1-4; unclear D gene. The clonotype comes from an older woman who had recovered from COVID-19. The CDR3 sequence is CASSIASNEKLFF. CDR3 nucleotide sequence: TGTGCCAGTAGTATAGCCAGTAATGAAAAACTGTTTTTT.